This entry describes one TCR beta chain. What it binds is unknown. These data originate in a study of T-cell reconstitution after alpha-beta-depleted transplantation in children. General observations from the study: It was reported that alpha-beta T cells came from several hundred expanded graft clones (about two months after transplant).

Unique molecular identifiers were incorporated when the TCRbeta library was constructed. TCRdb re-derived calls from the PCR reads in MiXCR, one entry per CDR3 protein. The sample lists 200,000 to 250,000 distinct CDR3 sequences, roughly 8.1% seen once, with 35% to 45% in the top ten. The sequence was collected from a male patient between 2 and 15 years old who had a stem cell transplant for acute myeloid leukemia, so the T cells may come from the graft donor. The input for sequencing was PBMCs, mostly from graft donor cells, taken 360 days after TCRalphabeta/CD19-depleted stem cell transplant.

CDR3: CASSPTIAGELFF. DNA of the CDR3: TGCGCCAGCAGCCCCACTATTGCCGGGGAGCTGTTTTTT. The chain is built from TRBV5-1 and TRBJ2-2; D uncertain. V lost 4 bases to trimming and J lost 6 bases, with 10 bases between them. This CDR3 is built from 13 residues. CDR1 and CDR2 from the germline V gene are SGHRS and YFSETQ.